The entry below gives a single T cell receptor (beta chain) sequence along with its context. What antigen it recognizes has not been identified. No much larger clone is present one base from it, and per-base qualities are unavailable. Libraries were built with PCR. The run used an Illumina HiSeq 4000. Bulk TCR libraries were prepared as previously described, using TCR primers listed in Table S5. The Qiagen AllPrep DNA/RNA kit was used to purify total RNA. Before analysis, reads from multiple sequencing runs of one library were combined. In the source study's methods: Reads were retained only if the reads had an exact TCR constant sequence, and the retained reads were trimmed to 150 nt and grouped according to their 12-nt molecular barcodes. Reads inside each barcode group were sub-clustered using a 15% Levenshtein threshold, and a quality-weighted consensus sequence was constructed for each RNA molecule. Non-functional sequences were filtered out, along with any lower-count sequence sitting one edit away from another sequence. Based on fitting two negative binomial distributions, any barcode sub-cluster with under 20% of the maximum read count was discarded. TCRdb reprocessed the public reads (quality trimming at Q25 with fastp, clone calling with MiXCR) and kept in-frame beta chains. Entries that share a CDR3 protein sequence are merged under the most common genes and DNA. The V and J calls and clone size come from TCRdb's table, not from the authors' own analysis. In this sample the table shows about 510,000 distinct CDR3 sequences, over 20% of which occur a single time. 0.65% to 0.95% of the sample is taken by the ten largest.

Libraries of naive CD8 T cells were generated from about 19,000 to 1,100,000 sorted cells, with 10%, 30% or 50% of the purified RNA used. Naive CD8 T cells were FACS-sorted as CD8+CD4-CCR7+CD45RA+ on a BD FACSAria II into RLT Plus buffer. To test detection sensitivity, Jurkat RNA equal to around nine TCR copies was added to samples of about 20,000-1,100,000 naive CD8 T cells. CD8 T cells were enriched using RosetteSep CD8+ T Cell Enrichment Cocktail and Ficoll-Paque, and the enriched cells then underwent ACK red cell lysis. This entry is derived from a study of molecular identifiers for immune sequencing clone quantification (dated by TCRdb to the late 2010s). With regard to the full study: For a replicate experiment, the RNA from either around 20,000 or 100,000 naive CD8 T cells was divided into five aliquots, and four of those aliquots went on to sequencing. CD8 T cells were used in a methods study to benchmark molecular-identifier clustering-based TCR repertoire sequencing (MIDCIRS) and TCR RNA copy counting. General findings and caveats noted by the study authors: The sizes of highly expanded clones could end up underestimated when identical TCR molecules share a barcode. When barcode sub-clustering was omitted, TCR diversity was inflated by chimeric consensus sequences, with chimeras reaching as high as 47%. Modeling indicated about three TCR RNA copies recovered per cell, compared with around 9.8 by digital PCR, which implies a capture efficiency of 25% to 35%. The naive libraries included spiked-in Jurkat TCR RNA (fewer than 11 copies' worth), and this Jurkat TCR RNA is not part of the donor repertoire. Even against a background of 800,000 to 1,000,000 naive CD8 T cells, spiked-in Jurkat TCR RNA amounting to a single cell's worth was reported to be detectable. Clones above 20 RNA copies held over 99% of molecules in CMV-specific effector cells but under 1% in naive cells.

The CDR3 spans 14 residues, from the cysteine through the phenylalanine. Just the 42-base CDR3 DNA is kept, in frame starting at base 1. CDR1 LNHDA and CDR2 SQIVND are derived from the germline V gene (reference sequence). Clipping removes 3 bases from V and 3 bases from J, with 2 as the unmatched junction base count. The receptor chain draws on TRBV19 and TRBJ2-1, with 7 junctional bases fitting TRBD2. The sequenced material came from naive CD8+ T cells from blood, with Jurkat cell RNA spiked in. The sample's cell subset or site label, decoded: FACS-sorted CD8+CD4-CCR7+CD45RA+ naive T cells. The receptor was isolated from a human donor in good health. Some libraries in this study had Jurkat cell RNA spiked in. The DNA sequence follows: TGTGCCAGTAGTATGGGGGGGGGCTACAATGAGCAGTTCTTC. It encodes CASSMGGGYNEQFF.